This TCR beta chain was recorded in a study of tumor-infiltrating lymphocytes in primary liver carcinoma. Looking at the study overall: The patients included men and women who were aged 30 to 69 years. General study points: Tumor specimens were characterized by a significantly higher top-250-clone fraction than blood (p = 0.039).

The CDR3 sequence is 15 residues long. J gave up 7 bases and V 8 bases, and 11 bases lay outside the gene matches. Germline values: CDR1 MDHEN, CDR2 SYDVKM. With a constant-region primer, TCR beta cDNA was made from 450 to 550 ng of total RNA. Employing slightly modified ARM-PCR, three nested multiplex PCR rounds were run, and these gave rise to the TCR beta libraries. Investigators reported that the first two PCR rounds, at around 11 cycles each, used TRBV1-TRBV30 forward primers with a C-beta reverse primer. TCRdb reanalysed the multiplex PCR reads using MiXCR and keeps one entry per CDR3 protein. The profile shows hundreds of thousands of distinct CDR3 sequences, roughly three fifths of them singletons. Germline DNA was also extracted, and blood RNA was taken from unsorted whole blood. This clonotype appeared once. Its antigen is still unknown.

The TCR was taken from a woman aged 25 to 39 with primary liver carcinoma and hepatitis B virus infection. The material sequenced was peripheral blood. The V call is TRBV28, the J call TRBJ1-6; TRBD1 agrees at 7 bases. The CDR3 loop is CASYGATGRNSPLHF. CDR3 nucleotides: TGTGCCAGCTATGGGGCGACAGGGCGGAATTCACCCCTCCACTTT.